This TCR beta chain was profiled in a study of T-cell memory formation after mild COVID-19. Study-wide context: Largely donor-specific TCR clusters were found.

With constant-segment primers, 5'RACE yielded cDNA libraries of TCR alpha and TCR beta that carried sample barcodes and UMIs. TCRdb independently ran MiXCR on the 5' RACE reads; one entry per CDR3 protein. Of 300,000 to 350,000 distinct CDR3 sequences listed, roughly 15% were seen once; the top ten hold 20% to 25%. There are many counts of this clonotype. Per germline, CDR1 MDHEN and CDR2 SYDVKM. Trimming cost V 6 bases and J 7 bases, with 9 bases left between them. This CDR3 comprises 12 residues. The sample consisted of PBMCs or a T cell subset sorted from them (not recorded which). The chain has TRBV28 and TRBJ1-4; D ambiguous. The source of this sequence is a man between 18 and 29 years old who had mild COVID-19 (a few samples of this study predate the infection). Cell type and time point are not known. In nucleotides, the CDR3 is TGTGCCAGCAGCCGCAGTGGTGAAAAACTGTTTTTT. Its translation: CASSRSGEKLFF.